This entry concerns a single TCR beta chain. This sample was included in a study of CD8 T cells in Susac syndrome. Random hexamers were used to reverse transcribe roughly 0.45 to 1 ug of RNA. TCRdb recomputed calls from the immunoSEQ multiplex PCR reads with MiXCR, one row per CDR3 protein. The table records about 120,000 distinct CDR3 sequences, around 94% of them present only once. The sequence was obtained from a human donor in good health. Sequenced material: CD4+ T cells from PBMCs.

The CDR3: CATPRRFEQFF. The CDR3 DNA reads as TGTGCCACCCCACGTCGGTTTGAGCAGTTCTTC. This chain links TRBV24-1 with TRBJ2-1; D not resolved. CDR1 is KGHDR, CDR2 SFDVKD, per germline. The CDR3 loop spans 11 amino acids. V lost 9 bases and J lost 9, with 11 bases in between.